This T cell receptor (beta chain) was identified during a study of cytomegalovirus exposure and HLA in healthy donors. Study summary: Genotyping of roughly 400 donors showed that over 80% belonged to the Caucasian-associated ancestry cluster.

Trimming removed 0 bases from V and 7 bases from J, with 13 bases in between. The V gene's germline CDR1 is SGHRS and CDR2 YFSETQ. The CDR3 covers 14 residues. Study outcomes and limitations: As a later analysis showed, several of the most significant clusters appeared to be linked to common viral pathogens. A few chains tied to CMV proved CMV antigen-specific in vitro.

PCR employed 60 Vbeta and 13 Jbeta primers. This table comes from immunoSEQ multiplex PCR, and its TCRdb copy is limited to in-frame clones, with some not included. The sample has roughly 180,000 clones, roughly 85% seen once; the top ten hold around 1.5%. Regarding this clone: The antigen is undetermined.

Healthy donors of bone marrow made up the group. This chain joins TRBV5-1 and TRBJ1-2; possible D gene TRBD1, 5 bases. The sequence derives from a male donor in good health and CMV-seronegative. The sequenced sample was PBMCs. The CDR3 nucleotides are TGCGCCAGCAGCTTGGCCCAGGGTTCGGGTGGCTACACCTTC. It encodes CASSLAQGSGGYTF.